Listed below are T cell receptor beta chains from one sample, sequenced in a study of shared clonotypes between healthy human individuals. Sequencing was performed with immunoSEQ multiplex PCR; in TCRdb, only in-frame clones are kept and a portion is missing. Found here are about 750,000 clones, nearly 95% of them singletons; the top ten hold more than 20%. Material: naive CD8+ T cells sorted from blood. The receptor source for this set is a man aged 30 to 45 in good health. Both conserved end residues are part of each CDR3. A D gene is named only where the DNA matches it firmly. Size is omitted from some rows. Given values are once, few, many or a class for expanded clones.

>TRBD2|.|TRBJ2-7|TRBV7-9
TGTGCCAGCAGCTTACCTATCCCGCTAGCGGGGGACAGCTCCTACGAGCAGTACTTC
CASSLPIPLAGDSSYEQYF
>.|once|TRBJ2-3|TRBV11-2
TGTGCCAGCAGCTTAGATTTCTGGGGCCCAGAAGGGAACACAGATACGCAGTATTTT
CASSLDFWGPEGNTDTQYF
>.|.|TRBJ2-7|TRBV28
TGTGCCAGCAGTCGCCCTAGGGGAACCTACGAGCAGTACTTC
CASSRPRGTYEQYF
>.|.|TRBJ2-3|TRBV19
TGTGCCAGTAGTATGAAGGGCAGGGCGAGAGATACGCAGTATTTT
CASSMKGRARDTQYF
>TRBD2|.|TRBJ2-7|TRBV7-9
TGTGCCAGCAGCCCTGGACTAGCGGGAGTTAGTCTCTACGAGCAGTACTTC
CASSPGLAGVSLYEQYF
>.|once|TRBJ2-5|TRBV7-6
TGTGCCAGCAGCGACTTTCAGAGCGATGGAGAGACCCAGTACTTC
CASSDFQSDGETQYF
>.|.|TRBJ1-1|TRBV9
TGTGCCAGCAGCGAGACGGGACACTGGGGGTCTGAAGCTTTCTTT
CASSETGHWGSEAFF
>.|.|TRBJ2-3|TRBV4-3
TGCGCCAGCAGCCCCCTAAGAAGCACAGATACGCAGTATTTT
CASSPLRSTDTQYF
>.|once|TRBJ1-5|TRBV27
TGTGCCAGCAGTCCTCTGGGGGGGCTCACGGGCAATCAGCCCCAGCATTTT
CASSPLGGLTGNQPQHF
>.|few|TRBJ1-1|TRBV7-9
TGTGCCAGCAGCCCCCGTTTATCAGAAGCTTTCTTT
CASSPRLSEAFF
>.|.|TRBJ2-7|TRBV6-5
TGTGCCAGCAGTTACGGACCGCCGGCCAGCTACGAGCAGTACTTC
CASSYGPPASYEQYF
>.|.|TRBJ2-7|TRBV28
TGTGCCAGCAGTCCTCAGAGGACGGACGAGCAGTACTTC
CASSPQRTDEQYF
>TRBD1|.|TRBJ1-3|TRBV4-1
TGCGCCAGCAGCCCTAGGGGGCGCAGTGGTTCTGGAAACACCATATATTTT
CASSPRGRSGSGNTIYF
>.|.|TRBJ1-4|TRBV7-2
TGTGCCAGCAGTTTAAGGGCAGGGGCGTATGAAAAACTGTTTTTT
CASSLRAGAYEKLFF
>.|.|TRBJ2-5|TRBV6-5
TGTGCCAGCACCCAAATGACCGGGGTTGGAGAGACCCAGTACTTC
CASTQMTGVGETQYF
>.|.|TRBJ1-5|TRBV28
TGTGCCAGCGTGGCTCAGGCAAGCAATCAGCCCCAGCATTTT
CASVAQASNQPQHF
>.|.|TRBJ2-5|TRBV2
TGTGCCAGCAGTGAAGGGCCAGGACCTTTGTCGTACTTC
CASSEGPGPLSYF
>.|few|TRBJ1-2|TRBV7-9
TGTGCCAGCAGCTTAGCTCGGGCAGCCGATGGCTACACCTTC
CASSLARAADGYTF
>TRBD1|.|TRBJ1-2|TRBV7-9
TGTGCCAGCAGTGCGGCCGGGACAGGGGGCAATGGCTACACCTTC
CASSAAGTGGNGYTF
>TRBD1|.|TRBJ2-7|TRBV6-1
TGTGCCAGCAGCGACTGGACAGGGGAAAGAAACGAGCAGTACTTC
CASSDWTGERNEQYF
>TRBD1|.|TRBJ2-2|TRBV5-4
TGTGCCAGCAGCTCCCTGGGACAGGGAGTCCCCGGGGAGCTGTTTTTT
CASSSLGQGVPGELFF
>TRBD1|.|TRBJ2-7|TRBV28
TGTGCCAGCATCGGAGACAGGGGGGCTTACTCCTACGAGCAGTACTTC
CASIGDRGAYSYEQYF
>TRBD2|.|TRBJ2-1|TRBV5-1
TGCGCCAGCAGCGATGGACTAGCGGGAGCATTCCCCTACAATGAGCAGTTCTTC
CASSDGLAGAFPYNEQFF
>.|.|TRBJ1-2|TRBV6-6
TGTGCCAGCAGTTACACGTCAGGGGTTGGGGGCTACACCTTC
CASSYTSGVGGYTF
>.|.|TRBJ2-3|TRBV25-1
TGTGCCAGCAGTGAGTGGCTTACCACAGATACGCAGTATTTT
CASSEWLTTDTQYF
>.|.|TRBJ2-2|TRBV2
TGTGCCAGCATACCGGGGGCGGGGGACACCGGGGAGCTGTTTTTT
CASIPGAGDTGELFF
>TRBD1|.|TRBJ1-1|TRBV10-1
TGCGCCAGCAGCCCGACAGGGCTGAACACTGAAGCTTTCTTT
CASSPTGLNTEAFF
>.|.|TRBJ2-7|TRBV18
TGTGCCAGCTCCCTCCGGGGGTTGCAAAACGAGCAGTACTTC
CASSLRGLQNEQYF
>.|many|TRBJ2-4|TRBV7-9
TGTGCCAGCAGCTTAGCGGTTGGGGGCGCTAGAAACATTCAGTACTTC
CASSLAVGGARNIQYF
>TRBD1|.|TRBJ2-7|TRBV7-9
TGTGCCAGCAGCCCACGACAGGGGGCCTACGAGCAGTACTTC
CASSPRQGAYEQYF
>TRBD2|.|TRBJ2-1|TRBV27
TGTGCCAGCAATCCCGATAGCGGGAGGGCTCCCAATGAGCAGTTCTTC
CASNPDSGRAPNEQFF
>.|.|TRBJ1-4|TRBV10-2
TGCGCCAGCAGCCCGGGGGCTTTTGAAAAACTGTTTTTT
CASSPGAFEKLFF
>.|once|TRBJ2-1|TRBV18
TGTGCCAGCTCACCATCCGACAGCCTTGAGCAGTTCTTC
CASSPSDSLEQFF
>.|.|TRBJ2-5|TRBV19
TGTGCCAGTAGTTTTATTTCGGGGGAGGAGACCCAGTACTTC
CASSFISGEETQYF
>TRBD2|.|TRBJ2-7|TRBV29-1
TGCAGCGTTTTAGCGGGCGACTCCTACGAGCAGTACTTC
CSVLAGDSYEQYF
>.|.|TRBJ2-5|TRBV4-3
TGCGCCAGCAGCCAAGACCGGGGGTTAAGAGAGACCCAGTACTTC
CASSQDRGLRETQYF
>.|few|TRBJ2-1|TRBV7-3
TGTGCCAGCAGCCCTCGATACGGCTACAATGAGCAGTTCTTC
CASSPRYGYNEQFF
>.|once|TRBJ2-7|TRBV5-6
TGTGCCAGCAGCTTGGCCAGGGGCTACGAGCAGTACTTC
CASSLARGYEQYF
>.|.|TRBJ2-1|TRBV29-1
TGCAGCGTTAGCCCTATGTCAGGGGGGTACAATGAGCAGTTCTTC
CSVSPMSGGYNEQFF
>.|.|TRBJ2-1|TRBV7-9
TGTGCCAGCAGCTTAGTGCGGGGCTTACACAATGAGCAGTTCTTC
CASSLVRGLHNEQFF
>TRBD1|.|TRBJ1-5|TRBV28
TGTGCCAGCAGTGACCCCGGACAGGGGGCCATTGGCAATCAGCCCCAGCATTTT
CASSDPGQGAIGNQPQHF
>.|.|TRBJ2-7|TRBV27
TGTGCCAGCAGTTTAAACAGGGCGTACGAGCAGTACTTC
CASSLNRAYEQYF
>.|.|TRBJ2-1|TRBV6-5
TGTGCCAGCAGTTACAATTCAGGCTACAATGAGCAGTTCTTC
CASSYNSGYNEQFF
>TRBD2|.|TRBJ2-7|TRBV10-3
TGTGCCATCAGCGCAGCCGGGACTAGCGGGTTACACGAGCAGTACTTC
CAISAAGTSGLHEQYF
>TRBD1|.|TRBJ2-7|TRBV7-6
TGTGCCAGCAGCTTAGAACAGGGGGCCTACGAGCAGTACTTC
CASSLEQGAYEQYF
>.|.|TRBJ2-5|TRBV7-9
TGTGCCAGCAGTCCAGTCAACCACCAAGAGACCCAGTACTTC
CASSPVNHQETQYF